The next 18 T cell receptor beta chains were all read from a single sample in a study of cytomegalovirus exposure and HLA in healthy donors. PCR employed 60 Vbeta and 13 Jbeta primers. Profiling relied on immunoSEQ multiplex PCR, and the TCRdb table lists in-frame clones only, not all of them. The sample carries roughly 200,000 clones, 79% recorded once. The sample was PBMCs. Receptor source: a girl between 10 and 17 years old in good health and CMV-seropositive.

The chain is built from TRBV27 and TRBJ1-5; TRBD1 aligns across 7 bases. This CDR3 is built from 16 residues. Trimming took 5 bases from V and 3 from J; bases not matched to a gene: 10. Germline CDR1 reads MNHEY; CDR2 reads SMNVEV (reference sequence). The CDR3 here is CASSASAGTVNQPQHF. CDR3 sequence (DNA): TGTGCCAGCAGTGCGTCGGCCGGGACAGTCAATCAGCCCCAGCATTTT.

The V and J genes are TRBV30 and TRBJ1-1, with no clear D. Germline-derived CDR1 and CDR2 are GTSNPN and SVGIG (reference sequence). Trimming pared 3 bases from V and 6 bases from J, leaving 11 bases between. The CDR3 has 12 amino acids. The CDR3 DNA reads TGTGCCTGGAGCCAGGAGGTATCTGAAGCTTTCTTT. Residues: CAWSQEVSEAFF.

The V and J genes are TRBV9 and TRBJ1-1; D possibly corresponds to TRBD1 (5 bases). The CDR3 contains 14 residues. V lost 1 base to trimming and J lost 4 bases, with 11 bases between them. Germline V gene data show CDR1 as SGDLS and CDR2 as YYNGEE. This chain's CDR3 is CASSVTGETTEAFF. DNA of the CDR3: TGTGCCAGCAGCGTAACAGGAGAGACCACTGAAGCTTTCTTT.

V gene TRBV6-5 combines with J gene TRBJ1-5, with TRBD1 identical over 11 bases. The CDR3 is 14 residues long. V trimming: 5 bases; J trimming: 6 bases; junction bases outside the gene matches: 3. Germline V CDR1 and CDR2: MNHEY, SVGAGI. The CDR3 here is CASSEGTGGQPQHF. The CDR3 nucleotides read TGTGCCAGCAGTGAAGGGACAGGGGGTCAGCCCCAGCATTTT.

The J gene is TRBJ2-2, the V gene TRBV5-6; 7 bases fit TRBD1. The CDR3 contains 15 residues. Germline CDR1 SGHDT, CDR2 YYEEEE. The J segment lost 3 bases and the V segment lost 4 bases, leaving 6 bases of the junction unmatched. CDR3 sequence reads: CASSLTGRDTGELFF. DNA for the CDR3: TGTGCCAGCAGCCTGACAGGGCGGGACACCGGGGAGCTGTTTTTT.

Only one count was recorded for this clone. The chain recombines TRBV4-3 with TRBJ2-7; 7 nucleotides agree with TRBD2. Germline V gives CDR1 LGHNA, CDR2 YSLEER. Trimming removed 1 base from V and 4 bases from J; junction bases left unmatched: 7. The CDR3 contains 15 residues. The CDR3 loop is CASSQGISGKYEQYF. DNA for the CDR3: TGCGCCAGCAGCCAAGGAATCAGCGGGAAGTACGAGCAGTACTTC.

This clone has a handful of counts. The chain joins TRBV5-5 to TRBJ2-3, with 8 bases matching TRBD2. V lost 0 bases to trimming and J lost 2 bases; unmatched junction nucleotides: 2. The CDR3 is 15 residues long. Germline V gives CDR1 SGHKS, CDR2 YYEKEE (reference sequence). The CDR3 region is CASSLGGGFTDTQYF. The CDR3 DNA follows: TGTGCCAGCAGCTTGGGCGGGGGGTTCACAGATACGCAGTATTTT. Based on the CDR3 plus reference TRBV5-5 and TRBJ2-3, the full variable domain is DAGVTQSPTHLIKTRGQQVTLRCSPISGHKSVSWYQQVLGQGPQFIFQYYEKEERGRGNFPDRFSARQFPNYSSELNVNALLLGDSALYLCASSLGGGFTDTQYFGPGTRLTVL.

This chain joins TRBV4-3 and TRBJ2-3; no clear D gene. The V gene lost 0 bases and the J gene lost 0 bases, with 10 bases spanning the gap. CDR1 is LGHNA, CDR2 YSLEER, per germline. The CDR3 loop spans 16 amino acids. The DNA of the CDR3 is TGCGCCAGCAGCCAAGATTCCCAGATTAGCACAGATACGCAGTATTTT. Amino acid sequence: CASSQDSQISTDTQYF.

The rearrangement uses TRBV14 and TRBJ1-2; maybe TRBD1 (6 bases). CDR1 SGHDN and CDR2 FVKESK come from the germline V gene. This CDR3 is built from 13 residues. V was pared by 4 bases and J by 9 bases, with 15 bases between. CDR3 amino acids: CASSPGHGTRYTF. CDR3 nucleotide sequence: TGTGCCAGCAGCCCGGGACACGGCACGCGCTACACCTTC.

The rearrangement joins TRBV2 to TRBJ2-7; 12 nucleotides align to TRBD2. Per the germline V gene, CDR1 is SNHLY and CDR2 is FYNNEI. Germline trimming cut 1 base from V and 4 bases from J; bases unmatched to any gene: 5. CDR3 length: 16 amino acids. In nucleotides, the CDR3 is TGTGCCAGCAGTGAAGAGGGGCTAGCGGGGGGGTACGAGCAGTACTTC. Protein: CASSEEGLAGGYEQYF.

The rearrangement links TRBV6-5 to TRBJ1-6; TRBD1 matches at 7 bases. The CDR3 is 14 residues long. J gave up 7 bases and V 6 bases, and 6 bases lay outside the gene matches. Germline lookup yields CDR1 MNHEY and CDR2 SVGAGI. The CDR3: CASRGGQLNSPLHF. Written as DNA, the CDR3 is TGTGCCAGCAGGGGGGGACAGCTCAATTCACCCCTCCACTTT.

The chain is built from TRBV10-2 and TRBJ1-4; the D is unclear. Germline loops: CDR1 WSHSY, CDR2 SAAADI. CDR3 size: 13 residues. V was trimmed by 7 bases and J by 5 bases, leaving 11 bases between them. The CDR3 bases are TGCGCCAGCATGAGACAACCAAATGAAAAACTGTTTTTT. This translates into CASMRQPNEKLFF.

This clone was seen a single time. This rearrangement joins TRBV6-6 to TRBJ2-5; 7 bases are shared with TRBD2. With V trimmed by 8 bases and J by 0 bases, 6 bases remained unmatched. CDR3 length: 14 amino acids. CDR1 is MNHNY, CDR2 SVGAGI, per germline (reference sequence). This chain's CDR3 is CASHGGGNQETQYF. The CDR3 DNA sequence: TGTGCCAGCCATGGGGGGGGGAACCAAGAGACCCAGTACTTC.

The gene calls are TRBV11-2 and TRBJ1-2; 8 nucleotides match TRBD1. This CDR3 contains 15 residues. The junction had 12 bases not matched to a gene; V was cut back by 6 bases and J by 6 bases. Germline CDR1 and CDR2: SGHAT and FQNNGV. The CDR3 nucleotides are TGTGCCAGCAGAGATCCGGGACAGGAAAGGGATGGCTACACCTTC. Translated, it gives CASRDPGQERDGYTF.

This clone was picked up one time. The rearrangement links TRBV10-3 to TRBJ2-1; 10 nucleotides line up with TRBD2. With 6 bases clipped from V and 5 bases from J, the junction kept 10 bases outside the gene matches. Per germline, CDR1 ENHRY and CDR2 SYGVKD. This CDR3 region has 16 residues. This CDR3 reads CAISGRSGGTNNEQFF. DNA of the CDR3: TGTGCCATCAGCGGACGTAGCGGGGGGACCAACAATGAGCAGTTCTTC.

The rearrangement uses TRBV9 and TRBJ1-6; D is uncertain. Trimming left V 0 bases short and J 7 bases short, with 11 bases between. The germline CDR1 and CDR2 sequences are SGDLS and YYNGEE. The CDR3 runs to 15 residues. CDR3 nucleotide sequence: TGTGCCAGCAGCGTAGCGGAGACCCCCAATTCACCCCTCCACTTT. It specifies CASSVAETPNSPLHF.

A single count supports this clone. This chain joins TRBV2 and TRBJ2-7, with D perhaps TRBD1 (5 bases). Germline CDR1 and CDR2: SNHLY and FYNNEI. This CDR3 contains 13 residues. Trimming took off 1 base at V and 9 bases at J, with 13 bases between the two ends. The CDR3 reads CASSEVGAARQYF. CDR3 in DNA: TGTGCCAGCAGTGAAGTTGGGGCCGCCCGGCAGTACTTC.

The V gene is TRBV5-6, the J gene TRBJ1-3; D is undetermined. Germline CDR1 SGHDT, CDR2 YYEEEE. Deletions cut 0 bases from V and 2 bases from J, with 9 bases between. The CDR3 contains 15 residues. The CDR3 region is CASSLAVRTGNTIYF. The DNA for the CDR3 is TGTGCCAGCAGCTTGGCGGTCAGGACTGGAAACACCATATATTTT.